This T cell receptor beta chain was sequenced during a study of T cells after yellow fever vaccination. The study's findings and limits: Post-booster repertoires again held most primary-vaccination clones (just under 97% CD4, 88% CD8).

Details on this clonotype: Its antigen remains unidentified.

TCRdb independently ran MiXCR on the 5' RACE reads; one entry per CDR3 protein. The data show some 400,000 distinct CDR3 sequences, around a sixth seen once. Germline V lookup: CDR1 MNHEY, CDR2 SMNVEV (reference sequence). There are 14 residues in the CDR3. Trimming stripped 6 bases from V and 5 bases from J, with 17 bases between. The sequences come from PBMCs, collected before the yellow fever booster vaccination. The sequence derives from a man younger than 30 who received the YFV17D yellow fever vaccine. This chain links TRBV27 with TRBJ2-7, with D perhaps given as TRBD1 or TRBD2 (5 bases each). CDR3 nucleotides: TGTGCCAGCAGGACACTGACAGACTACCACGAGCAGTACTTC. It codes for CASRTLTDYHEQYF.